The 18 T cell receptor beta chains given below trace back to one sample, sequenced in a study of control samples from healthy donors and cancer patients (TCRdb year 2020). Library generation was performed with the immunoSEQ multiplex PCR assay. TCRdb re-hosts the immuneACCESS table, in-frame sequences only. Its copies lack some clones; in the studies checked, an unresolved V gene accounts for under half of them, and the cause for the rest is not known. The table for this sample lists approximately 150,000 clones; about 90% of them were counted only once. Jointly, the top ten make up around 1.6% of the sample. Sample: blood. The receptor set was obtained from a man between 18 and 35 years old in good health.

V and J are TRBV6-2 or TRBV6-3 and TRBJ2-2; weak D call: TRBD1 (5 bases). CDR1 is MNHEY and CDR2 is SVGEGT in the germline V gene. The CDR3 length is 17 residues. The V gene lost 6 bases and the J gene lost 3 bases, with 20 bases spanning the gap. DNA for the CDR3: TGTGCCAGCAGCACCCTAATCAGGGTTGTCGACACCGGGGAGCTGTTTTTT. It specifies CASSTLIRVVDTGELFF.

V gene TRBV7-9 combines with J gene TRBJ2-4, with D unresolved. The V gene's germline CDR1 is SEHNR and CDR2 FQNEAQ (reference sequence). V lost 3 bases and J lost 8, with 5 bases in between. This CDR3 comprises 11 residues. The CDR3 nucleotides are TGTGCCAGCAGCTTCGGCGACATTCAGTACTTC. This sequence encodes CASSFGDIQYF.

This chain uses TRBV6-5 with TRBJ2-1; D is unresolved. CDR3 size: 12 residues. Germline V gene sequence: CDR1 MNHEY, CDR2 SVGAGI. Trimming took off 2 bases at V and 8 bases at J, with 7 bases between the two ends. CDR3 in DNA: TGTGCCAGCAGTTACCTTCCACATGAGCAGTTCTTC. This encodes CASSYLPHEQFF.

The CDR3 DNA reads TGTGCCAGTAGTATAGACAATGGAATAAGCTCCTATAATTCACCCCTCCACTTT. It codes for CASSIDNGISSYNSPLHF. The V call is TRBV19, the J call TRBJ1-6; D remains unclear. The CDR3 loop spans 18 amino acids. Trimming pared 0 bases from V and 0 bases from J, leaving 12 bases between. Per the germline V gene, CDR1 is LNHDA and CDR2 is SQIVND (reference sequence).

This CDR3 reads CASNGATEPGSLHF. As DNA, the CDR3 is TGTGCCAGTAATGGGGCCACGGAACCTGGATCCCTCCACTTT. The V and J genes are TRBV19 and TRBJ1-6; perhaps TRBD1 as D (5 bases). Germline lookup yields CDR1 LNHDA and CDR2 SQIVND (reference sequence). V dropped 7 bases and J dropped 14 bases, with 21 bases sitting between them. This CDR3 region has 14 residues.

The chain recombines TRBV9 with TRBJ2-7; 11 nucleotides match TRBD1. V shed 4 bases, J shed 6 bases, and the junction held 12 bases outside the gene matches. The V gene's germline CDR1 is SGDLS and CDR2 YYNGEE. There are 16 residues in the CDR3. The CDR3 spells CASSQSDRGRLGEQYF. CDR3 in DNA: TGTGCCAGCAGCCAATCGGACAGGGGGCGACTAGGCGAGCAGTACTTC.

The rearrangement uses TRBV11-2 and TRBJ1-2; possible D gene TRBD1, 5 bases. Trimming removed 6 bases at V and 8 bases at J, with 22 bases between. Germline-derived CDR1 and CDR2 are SGHAT and FQNNGV. CDR3 length: 15 residues. CDR3 DNA sequence: TGTGCCAGCAGATCCAGTGGGGCAAACGAGGGGGGCTACACCTTC. Translation gives CASRSSGANEGGYTF.

A few counts support this clone. The chain couples TRBV30 to TRBJ2-7, with a weak D call TRBD1 (6 bases). Germline loops: CDR1 GTSNPN, CDR2 SVGIG (reference sequence). Trimming stripped 3 bases from V and 0 bases from J, with 9 bases between. The CDR3 is 13 amino acids. The CDR3 DNA is TGTGCCTGGAGCTTACAGGGCTCCTACGAGCAGTACTTC. Its translation: CAWSLQGSYEQYF.

The V gene is TRBV11-2, the J gene TRBJ2-2; 15 bases agree with TRBD2. After removal of 6 bases from V and 1 base from J, the junction contained 3 bases not matched to a gene. Looked up from germline, CDR1 is SGHAT and CDR2 is FQNNGV. This CDR3 comprises 17 residues. The CDR3 spells CASRTGLAGGNTGELFF. The CDR3 DNA follows: TGTGCCAGCAGAACGGGACTAGCGGGGGGGAACACCGGGGAGCTGTTTTTT.

The gene calls are TRBV4-1 and TRBJ1-2; a possible D gene is TRBD1 (6 bases). The V end was cut by 5 bases, the J end by 2 bases, with 15 bases between. This CDR3 is built from 15 residues. From germline, CDR1 is MGHRA and CDR2 YSYEKL. CDR3 in DNA: TGCGCCAGCAGCGCACAGGGATCTTTAAACTATGGCTACACCTTC. Its translation: CASSAQGSLNYGYTF.

The rearrangement joins TRBV4-1 to TRBJ2-7; D unclear. The V gene's germline CDR1 is MGHRA and CDR2 YSYEKL. V lost 0 bases and J lost 5, with 14 bases in between. The CDR3 is 15 amino acids. The DNA of the CDR3 is TGCGCCAGCAGCCAAGATATAGTTTTAGTTAACGAGCAGTACTTC. Translated: CASSQDIVLVNEQYF.

The rearrangement uses TRBV2 and TRBJ1-1; D is unclear. The CDR3 loop spans 14 amino acids. V was shortened by 5 bases and J by 3 bases, with 13 bases between the two germline ends. Germline V gene data show CDR1 as SNHLY and CDR2 as FYNNEI. CDR3 sequence (DNA): TGTGCCAGCAGTCCTTGGCGGCAGGACACTGAAGCTTTCTTT. This gives the protein CASSPWRQDTEAFF.

The chain employs TRBV5-5 and TRBJ1-2, with D maybe TRBD1 (6 bases). Trimming pared 0 bases from V and 3 bases from J, leaving 12 bases between. This CDR3 spans 15 amino acids. Germline-derived CDR1 and CDR2 are SGHKS and YYEKEE (reference sequence). This chain's CDR3 is CASSLASGVYYGYTF. Here the CDR3 DNA reads TGTGCCAGCAGCTTGGCGTCAGGGGTCTACTATGGCTACACCTTC. Full variable domain (outside the CDR3, taken from reference TRBV5-5 and TRBJ1-2): DAGVTQSPTHLIKTRGQQVTLRCSPISGHKSVSWYQQVLGQGPQFIFQYYEKEERGRGNFPDRFSARQFPNYSSELNVNALLLGDSALYLCASSLASGVYYGYTFGSGTRLTVV.

The J gene is TRBJ1-1, the V gene TRBV29-1; 11 bases match TRBD1. The junction had 3 bases not matched to a gene; V was cut back by 7 bases and J by 2 bases. Germline CDR1 is SQVTM and CDR2 is ANQGSEA. CDR3 size: 13 residues. CDR3 amino acids: CSARTGGNTEAFF. The CDR3 nucleotides are TGCAGCGCTCGGACAGGGGGCAACACTGAAGCTTTCTTT.

In its sample, this clone was seen once. This chain uses TRBV6-6 with TRBJ1-4; D remains ambiguous. CDR1 is MNHNY and CDR2 is SVGAGI in the germline V gene (reference sequence). Between the trimmed V and J ends, which lost 4 bases and 5 bases, there was a span of 14 bases. The CDR3 has 15 residues. The CDR3 sequence: CASSFTQARNEKLFF. As DNA, the CDR3 is TGTGCCAGCAGTTTCACACAAGCTCGAAATGAAAAACTGTTTTTT.

The J gene is TRBJ2-5, the V gene TRBV7-8, with 8 nucleotides matching TRBD1. V trimming: 4 bases; J trimming: 2 bases; junction bases outside the gene matches: 3. The V gene's germline CDR1 is SGHVS and CDR2 FQNEAQ. This CDR3 contains 14 residues. Here the CDR3 reads CASSSTGDQETQYF. The CDR3 nucleotides read TGTGCCAGCAGCTCGACAGGGGATCAAGAGACCCAGTACTTC.

The chain carries TRBV7-6 and TRBJ2-3, with D possibly being TRBD1 (6 bases). Trimming stripped 1 base from V and 4 bases from J, with 12 bases between. Germline V gives CDR1 SGHVS, CDR2 FNYEAQ. The CDR3 runs 15 residues. The CDR3 nucleotides are TGTGCCAGCAGCTTAGGTGTGAGGGGGTCAGATACGCAGTATTTT. Protein product: CASSLGVRGSDTQYF.

The table lists this clone with a count of one. The rearrangement uses TRBV13 and TRBJ2-1; tentative D call: TRBD2 (7 bases). V was pared by 1 base and J by 7 bases, with 14 bases between. The germline CDR1 and CDR2 sequences are PRHDT and FYEKMQ (reference sequence). CDR3 length: 15 residues. CDR3 nucleotide sequence: TGTGCCAGCAGCTTAGTCGGGGGGCGTCAGAATGAGCAGTTCTTC. Translating gives CASSLVGGRQNEQFF.